This entry features one TCR beta chain sequence. This entry is derived from a study of blood T cell repertoires in COVID-19. The V end lost 6 bases, the J end lost 1 base, and 12 bases lay between the germline ends. The length of the CDR3 is 14 residues. CDR1 and CDR2 from the germline V gene are MNHNY and SVGAGI (reference sequence). Profiled with immunoSEQ multiplex PCR; TCRdb holds only in-frame clones, not every one. The table records 200,000 to 250,000 clones, 75% to 85% of them present only once. This chain links TRBV6-6 with TRBJ1-1; tentatively, D is TRBD1 (5 bases). The sample taken for sequencing was peripheral blood. The clonotype was recovered from a human donor in a cohort sampled during active COVID-19. DNA for the CDR3: TGTGCCAGCAGCTCACCTGACAGGAACACTGAAGCTTTCTTT. Its translation is CASSSPDRNTEAFF.